This record looks at one TCR beta chain sequence and its context. The antigen remains undetermined. This record comes from a study of T cell responses to AZD1222 COVID-19 vaccine. General study results and limits: Repertoires were sampled only after the peak T cell response. Vaccine-associated CD4 TCRs ranged over spike, dominating at 160-218 and 743-854. Donors were mostly white British, more females; clonal diversity possibly underestimated.

The junction had 5 bases not matched to a gene; V was cut back by 7 bases and J by 5 bases. Germline loops: CDR1 MDHEN, CDR2 SYDVKM. CDR3 length: 12 amino acids. Sequencing was performed with immunoSEQ multiplex PCR; in TCRdb, only in-frame clones are kept and a portion is missing. The table records roughly 77,000 clones, approximately 90% of them present only once. The origin of this receptor is an adult in good health. The V gene is TRBV28, the J gene TRBJ2-7; 7 bases align to TRBD1. Specimen: peripheral blood, collected on day 0 of MenACWY control vaccination. CDR3 in DNA: TGTGCCAGCAACGACAGGGTCAACGAGCAGTACTTC. This encodes CASNDRVNEQYF.